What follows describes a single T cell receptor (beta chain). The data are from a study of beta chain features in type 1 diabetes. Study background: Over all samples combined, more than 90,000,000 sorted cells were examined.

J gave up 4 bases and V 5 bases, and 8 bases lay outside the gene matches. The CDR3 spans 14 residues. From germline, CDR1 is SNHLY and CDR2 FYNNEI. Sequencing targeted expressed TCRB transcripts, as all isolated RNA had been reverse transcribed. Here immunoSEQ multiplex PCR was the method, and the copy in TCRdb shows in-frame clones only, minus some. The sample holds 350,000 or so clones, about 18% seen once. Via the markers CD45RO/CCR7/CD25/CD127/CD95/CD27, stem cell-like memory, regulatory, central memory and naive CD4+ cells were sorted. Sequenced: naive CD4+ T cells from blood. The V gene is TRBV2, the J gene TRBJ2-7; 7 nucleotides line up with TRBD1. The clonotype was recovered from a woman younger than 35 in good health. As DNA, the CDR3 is TGTGCCAGCAGTCTCCAAGGGACAGATTACGAGCAGTACTTC. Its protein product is CASSLQGTDYEQYF.